A selection of T cell receptor beta chains follows, all from one sample in a study of spatial heterogeneity in lung cancer. TCRdb used MiXCR to reprocess the 5' RACE reads, holding one entry per CDR3 protein. There are 8,000 to 9,500 distinct CDR3 sequences in the sample; 5.5% to 7.5% occur only once, and about 9.2% lies in the top ten. This material consisted of lung tumor tissue, taken at surgery. These receptors originate from a male donor with early-stage non-small cell lung cancer. Both conserved end residues are part of each CDR3. D genes are given only for firm matches. Not all rows give a size; the values are once, few, many and, for expanded clones, a class.

V gene,clone size,J gene,D gene,CDR3 protein,CDR3 DNA
TRBV5-1,many,TRBJ1-1,.,CASSLALGIEAFF,TGCGCCAGCAGCTTGGCCTTAGGGATTGAAGCTTTCTTT
TRBV7-6,few,TRBJ2-7,TRBD2,CASSLGAGGAYEQYF,TGTGCCAGCAGCTTAGGAGCGGGAGGGGCGTACGAGCAGTACTTC
TRBV28,medium-sized,TRBJ1-5,.,CASIPNRVRQPQHF,TGTGCCAGCATCCCTAATCGGGTTCGGCAGCCCCAGCATTTT
TRBV9,medium-sized,TRBJ2-2,.,CASSVDPRRNTGELFF,TGTGCCAGCAGCGTAGATCCCCGACGGAACACCGGGGAGCTGTTTTTT
TRBV30,medium-sized,TRBJ2-7,.,CAWSRTAPYEQYF,TGTGCCTGGAGCCGGACAGCCCCCTACGAGCAGTACTTC
TRBV7-2,.,TRBJ2-1,.,CASMLAGQGNNEQFF,TGTGCCAGCATGCTAGCGGGACAGGGGAACAATGAGCAGTTCTTC
TRBV25-1,many,TRBJ2-5,.,CATQGDYQETQYF,TGTGCCACCCAGGGGGACTACCAAGAGACCCAGTACTTC
TRBV5-1,medium-sized,TRBJ2-1,.,CASSSRGAGSTFGGGEQFF,TGCGCCAGCAGCTCCCGAGGGGCAGGATCTACCTTCGGGGGAGGTGAGCAGTTCTTC
TRBV20-1,many,TRBJ1-5,.,CSAIADNNQPQHF,TGCAGTGCTATAGCAGACAACAATCAGCCCCAGCATTTT
TRBV2,few,TRBJ2-1,TRBD1,CASHAGTGVYNEQFF,TGTGCCAGCCACGCAGGGACAGGGGTTTACAATGAGCAGTTCTTC
TRBV7-2,many,TRBJ2-2,.,CASSLNYYTGELFF,TGTGCCAGCAGCTTAAACTACTACACCGGGGAGCTGTTTTTT
TRBV4-3,many,TRBJ2-3,.,CASSQDPGDTQYF,TGCGCCAGCAGCCAAGATCCAGGAGATACGCAGTATTTT
TRBV6-6,many,TRBJ2-5,.,CASRRDHPWTQYF,TGTGCCAGCAGACGGGATCATCCATGGACCCAGTACTTC
TRBV5-6,medium-sized,TRBJ2-3,.,CASSLASTDTQYF,TGTGCCAGCAGCTTGGCAAGCACAGATACGCAGTATTTT
TRBV9,many,TRBJ1-1,.,CASSVGVREDTEAFF,TGTGCCAGCAGCGTAGGCGTCAGGGAGGACACTGAAGCTTTCTTT
TRBV29-1,few,TRBJ1-2,TRBD1,CSVRARDRDGDGYTF,TGCAGCGTTCGGGCCCGGGACAGAGACGGGGATGGCTACACCTTC
TRBV11-2,many,TRBJ2-3,TRBD2,CASSLVGTSGSWSRSTDTQYF,TGTGCCAGCAGCTTAGTAGGGACTAGCGGGAGTTGGAGTCGGAGCACAGATACGCAGTATTTT
TRBV2,many,TRBJ1-5,.,CASSEPPGGPQHF,TGTGCCAGCAGTGAACCCCCGGGAGGGCCCCAGCATTTT
TRBV6-5,many,TRBJ2-7,TRBD2,CASSYGTSGTAYEQYF,TGTGCCAGCAGTTACGGGACTAGCGGGACTGCCTACGAGCAGTACTTC
TRBV9,many,TRBJ1-6,TRBD1,CASSPWTGHLDNSPLHF,TGTGCCAGCAGCCCTTGGACAGGGCATCTGGATAATTCACCCCTCCACTTT
TRBV20-1,many,TRBJ1-1,TRBD1,CSAREQGAGTEAFF,TGCAGTGCTAGAGAACAGGGGGCCGGGACTGAAGCTTTCTTT
TRBV12-3/TRBV12-4,medium-sized,TRBJ2-1,TRBD2,CASSPLAGVSSSYNEQFF,TGTGCCAGCAGTCCACTAGCGGGGGTTTCGAGCTCCTACAATGAGCAGTTCTTC
TRBV5-1,many,TRBJ1-4,.,CASSSWARENKLFF,TGCGCCAGCAGCTCCTGGGCCAGGGAGAATAAACTGTTTTTT
TRBV7-6,medium-sized,TRBJ2-5,TRBD1,CASSPQTGGLGETQYF,TGTGCCAGCAGCCCACAGACAGGGGGACTGGGAGAGACCCAGTACTTC
TRBV16,many,TRBJ2-7,TRBD1,CASSQGQGPSYEQYF,TGTGCCAGCAGCCAAGGACAGGGCCCCTCCTACGAGCAGTACTTC
TRBV29-1,medium-sized,TRBJ1-2,.,CSVVGRGSGYTF,TGCAGCGTCGTAGGGCGGGGAAGTGGCTACACCTTC
TRBV7-2,medium-sized,TRBJ1-4,TRBD1,CASSSDRGRTNEKLFF,TGTGCCAGCAGCTCGGACAGGGGGCGTACTAATGAAAAACTGTTTTTT
TRBV4-2,many,TRBJ2-7,TRBD1,CASSHRTGGYEQYF,TGTGCCAGCTCTCACAGGACAGGGGGATACGAGCAGTACTTC
TRBV12-3/TRBV12-4,.,TRBJ1-5,TRBD1,CASSTGQGATGPQHF,TGTGCCAGCAGTACGGGACAGGGGGCAACGGGGCCCCAGCATTTT
TRBV7-8,many,TRBJ2-1,TRBD2,CASSLVGGSSYNEQFF,TGTGCCAGCAGCTTAGTAGGCGGGAGCTCCTACAATGAGCAGTTCTTC
TRBV27,many,TRBJ1-6,TRBD1,CASSWRGHSYNSPLHF,TGTGCCAGCAGTTGGAGGGGGCACTCCTATAATTCACCCCTCCACTTT